The sequence of this T cell receptor (beta chain) was determined in a study of Ad26.COV2.S vaccination and SARS-CoV-2 variants. Across the study: The donor was enrolled in the Ad26.COV2.S arm of the COV1001 trial.

Remarks on this clone: The antigen is not known.

Whole-study results and caveats: Measurement of non-spike TCR breadth gave similar results in vaccine and placebo recipients. TCR breadth and depth estimates may have understated total T cell responses.

Sample treatment: roughly 18 received Ad26.COV2.S at low or high dose, single or two shots; a few received placebo; per-sample allocation not given. Following the first vaccine or placebo injection, samples were taken on day 63. Germline loops: CDR1 KGHDR, CDR2 SFDVKD. V gave up 4 bases and J gave up 2 bases, with 8 bases separating them. This CDR3 comprises 13 residues. TCRdb's table, derived via immunoSEQ multiplex PCR, lists solely in-frame clones and lacks some. The data hold roughly 400,000 clones, with over 75% observed a single time. This sample comprised peripheral blood, obtained in a trial of Ad26.COV2.S vaccine versus placebo. This clonotype was obtained from a person between 18 and 59 years old who received the Ad26.COV2.S COVID-19 vaccine or a placebo. This sequence joins TRBV24-1 and TRBJ2-7, with a possible D match to TRBD1 (6 bases). CDR3 nucleotides: TGTGCCACCAGTGAAACAGGGACCTACGAGCAGTACTTC. It translates to CATSETGTYEQYF.